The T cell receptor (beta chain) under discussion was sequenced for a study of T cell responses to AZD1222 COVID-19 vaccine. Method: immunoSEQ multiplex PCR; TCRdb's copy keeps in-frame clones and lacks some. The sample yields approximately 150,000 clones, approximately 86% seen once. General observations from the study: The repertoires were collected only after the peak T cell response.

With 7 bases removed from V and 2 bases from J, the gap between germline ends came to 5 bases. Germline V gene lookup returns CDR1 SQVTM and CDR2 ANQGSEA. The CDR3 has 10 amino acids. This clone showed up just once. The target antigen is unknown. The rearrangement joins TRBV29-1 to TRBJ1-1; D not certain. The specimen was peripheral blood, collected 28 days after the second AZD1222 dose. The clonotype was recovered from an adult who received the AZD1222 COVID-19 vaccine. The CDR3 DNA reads TGCAGCGCCAAAAACACTGAAGCTTTCTTT. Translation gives CSAKNTEAFF.